This T cell receptor (beta chain) was sequenced during a study of cytomegalovirus exposure and HLA in healthy donors. Findings of the study overall: Some TCR beta chains (roughly 150 of them) were listed as cytomegalovirus-associated. Based on reports, TCR beta sequences accurately predicted HLA-A and HLA-B alleles for most subjects. Roughly uniform depth of sequencing across donors was assumed in presence/absence analyses.

In regard to this clone: Its antigen remains unknown.

In germline, CDR1 is SGHTA, CDR2 FQGNSA. After removal of 6 bases from V and 3 bases from J, the junction contained 10 bases not matched to a gene. The CDR3 is made up of 15 amino acids. The PCR employed 60 Vbeta primers together with 13 Jbeta primers. Profiling relied on immunoSEQ multiplex PCR, and the TCRdb table lists in-frame clones only, not all of them. The sample lists about 190,000 clones; 79% were seen once. The source material was PBMCs. The chain combines TRBV7-2 with TRBJ1-1; 7 nucleotides align to TRBD1. This receptor was taken from a woman aged 18-35 years in good health and CMV-seronegative. The CDR3 DNA reads TGTGCCAGCAGACCTCGAACAGGGGACCACACTGAAGCTTTCTTT. Translating it yields CASRPRTGDHTEAFF.